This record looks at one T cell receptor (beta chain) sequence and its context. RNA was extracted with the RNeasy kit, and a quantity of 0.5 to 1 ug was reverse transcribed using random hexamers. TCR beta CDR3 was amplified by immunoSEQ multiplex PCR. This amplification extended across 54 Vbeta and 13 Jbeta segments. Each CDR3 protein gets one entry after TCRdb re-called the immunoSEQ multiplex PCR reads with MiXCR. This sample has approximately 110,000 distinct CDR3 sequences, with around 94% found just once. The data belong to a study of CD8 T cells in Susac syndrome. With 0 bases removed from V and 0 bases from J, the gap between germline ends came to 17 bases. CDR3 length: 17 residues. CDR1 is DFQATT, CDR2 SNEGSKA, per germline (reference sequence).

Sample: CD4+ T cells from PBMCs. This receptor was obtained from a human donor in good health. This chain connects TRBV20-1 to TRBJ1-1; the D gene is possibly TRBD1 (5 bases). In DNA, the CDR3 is TGCAGTGCTAGAGATGTGCGCACAGGCCGAATGAACACTGAAGCTTTCTTT. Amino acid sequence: CSARDVRTGRMNTEAFF.